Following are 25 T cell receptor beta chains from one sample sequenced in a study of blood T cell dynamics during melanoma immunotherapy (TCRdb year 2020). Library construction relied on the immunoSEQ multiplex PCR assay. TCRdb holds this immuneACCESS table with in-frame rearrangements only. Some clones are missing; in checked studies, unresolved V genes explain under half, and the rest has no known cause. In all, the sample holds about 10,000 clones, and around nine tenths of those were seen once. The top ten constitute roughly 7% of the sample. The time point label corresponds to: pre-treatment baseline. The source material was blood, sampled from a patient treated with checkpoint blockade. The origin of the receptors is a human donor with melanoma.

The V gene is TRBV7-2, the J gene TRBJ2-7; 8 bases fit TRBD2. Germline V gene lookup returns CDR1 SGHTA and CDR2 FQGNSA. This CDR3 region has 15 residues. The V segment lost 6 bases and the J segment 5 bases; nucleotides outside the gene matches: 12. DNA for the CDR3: TGTGCCAGCAGTTGGGGGGGGACTAGGTCTAACGAGCAGTACTTC. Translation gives CASSWGGTRSNEQYF.

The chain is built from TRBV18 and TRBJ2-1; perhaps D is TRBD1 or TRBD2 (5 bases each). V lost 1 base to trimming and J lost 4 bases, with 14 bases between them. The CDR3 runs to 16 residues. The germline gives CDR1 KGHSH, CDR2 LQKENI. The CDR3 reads CASSPQGPSNYNEQFF. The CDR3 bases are TGTGCCAGCTCACCACAGGGACCATCAAATTACAATGAGCAGTTCTTC.

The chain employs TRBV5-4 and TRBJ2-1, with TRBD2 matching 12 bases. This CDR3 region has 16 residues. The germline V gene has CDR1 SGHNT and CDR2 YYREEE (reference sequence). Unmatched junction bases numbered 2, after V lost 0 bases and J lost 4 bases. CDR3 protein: CASSLGGTSGYNEQFF. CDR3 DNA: TGTGCCAGCAGCTTGGGAGGGACTAGCGGGTACAATGAGCAGTTCTTC.

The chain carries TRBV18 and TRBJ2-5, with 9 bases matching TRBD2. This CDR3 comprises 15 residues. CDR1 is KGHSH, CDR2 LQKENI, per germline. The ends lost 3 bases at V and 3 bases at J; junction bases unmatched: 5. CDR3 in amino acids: CASSPPGLAKETQYF. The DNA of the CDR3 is TGTGCCAGCTCACCCCCGGGACTAGCTAAAGAGACCCAGTACTTC.

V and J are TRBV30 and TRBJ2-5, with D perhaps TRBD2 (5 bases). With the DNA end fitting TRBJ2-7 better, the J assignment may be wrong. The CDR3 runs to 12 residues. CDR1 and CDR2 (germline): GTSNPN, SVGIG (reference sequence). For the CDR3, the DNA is TGTGCCTGGGGCCCTAGCAGATACGAGCAGTACTTC. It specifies CAWGPSRYEQYF.

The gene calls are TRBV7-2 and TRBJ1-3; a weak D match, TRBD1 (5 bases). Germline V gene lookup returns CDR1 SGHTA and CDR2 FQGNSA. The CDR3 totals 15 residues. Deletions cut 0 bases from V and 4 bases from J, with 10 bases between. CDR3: CASSLAGAEGNTIYF. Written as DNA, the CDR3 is TGTGCCAGCAGCTTAGCAGGGGCGGAAGGAAACACCATATATTTT.

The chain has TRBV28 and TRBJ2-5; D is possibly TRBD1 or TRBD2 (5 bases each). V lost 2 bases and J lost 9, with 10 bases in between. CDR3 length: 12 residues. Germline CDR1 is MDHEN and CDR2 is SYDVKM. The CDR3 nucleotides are TGTGCCAGCAGTTTAGCCCAGGGAGCCCAGTACTTC. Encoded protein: CASSLAQGAQYF.

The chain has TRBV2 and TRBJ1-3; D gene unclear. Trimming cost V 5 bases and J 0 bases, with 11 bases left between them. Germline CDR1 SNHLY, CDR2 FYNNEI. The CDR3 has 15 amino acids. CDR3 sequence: CASSRDGVSGNTIYF. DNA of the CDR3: TGTGCCAGCAGTAGGGATGGCGTCTCTGGAAACACCATATATTTT.

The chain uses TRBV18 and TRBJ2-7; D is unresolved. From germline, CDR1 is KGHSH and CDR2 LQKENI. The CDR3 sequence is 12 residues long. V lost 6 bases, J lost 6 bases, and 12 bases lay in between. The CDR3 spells CASSSEALEQYF. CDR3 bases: TGTGCCAGCTCGTCAGAAGCCCTCGAGCAGTACTTC. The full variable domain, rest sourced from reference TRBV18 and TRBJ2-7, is NAGVMQNPRHLVRRRGQEARLRCSPMKGHSHVYWYRQLPEEGLKFMVYLQKENIIDESGMPKERFSAEFPKEGPSILRIQQVVRGDSAAYFCASSSEALEQYFGPGTRLTVT.

The DNA for the CDR3 is TGCAGCGTTGAAGATCCGGGGACTGCTAGGTATGGCTACACCTTC. It yields the protein CSVEDPGTARYGYTF. The genes are TRBV29-1 and TRBJ1-2, with D perhaps TRBD1 (5 bases). The CDR3 consists of 15 residues. Per germline, CDR1 SQVTM and CDR2 ANQGSEA. Between the trimmed V and J ends, which lost 0 bases and 5 bases, there was a span of 16 bases.

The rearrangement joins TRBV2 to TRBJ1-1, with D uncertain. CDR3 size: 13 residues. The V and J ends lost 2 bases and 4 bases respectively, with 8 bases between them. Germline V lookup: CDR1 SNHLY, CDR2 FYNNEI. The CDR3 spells CASSEWSRTEAFF. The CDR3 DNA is TGTGCCAGCAGTGAATGGAGTCGCACTGAAGCTTTCTTT. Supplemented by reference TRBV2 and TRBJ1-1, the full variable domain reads EPEVTQTPSHQVTQMGQEVILRCVPISNHLYFYWYRQILGQKVEFLVSFYNNEISEKSEIFDDQFSVERPDGSNFTLKIRSTKLEDSAMYFCASSEWSRTEAFFGQGTRLTVV.

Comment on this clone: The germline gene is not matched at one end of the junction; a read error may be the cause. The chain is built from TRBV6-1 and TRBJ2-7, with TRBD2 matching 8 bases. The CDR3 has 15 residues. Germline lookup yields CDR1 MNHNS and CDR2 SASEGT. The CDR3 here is CASSEGSSGIYEQYF. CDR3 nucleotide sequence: TGTGCCAGCAGCGAAGGTAGTAGCGGGATCTACGAGCAGTACTTC.

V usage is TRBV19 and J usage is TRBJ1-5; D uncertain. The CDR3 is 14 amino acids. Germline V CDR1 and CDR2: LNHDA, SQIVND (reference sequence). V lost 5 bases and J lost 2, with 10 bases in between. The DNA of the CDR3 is TGTGCCAGTAGTCCGGACCGGGGCAATCAGCCCCAGCATTTT. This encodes CASSPDRGNQPQHF. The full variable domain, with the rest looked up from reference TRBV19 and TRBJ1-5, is DGGITQSPKYLFRKEGQNVTLSCEQNLNHDAMYWYRQDPGQGLRLIYYSQIVNDFQKGDIAEGYSVSREKKESFPLTVTSAQKNPTAFYLCASSPDRGNQPQHFGDGTRLSIL.

CDR3 region: CATQRESRYEQFF. The DNA for the CDR3 is TGTGCCACCCAGCGGGAGAGTCGGTATGAGCAGTTCTTC. The chain combines TRBV2 with TRBJ2-1, with 8 nucleotides matching TRBD2. Trimming at V came to 10 bases and at J to 8 bases, leaving 10 bases not matched to a gene. This CDR3 is built from 13 residues. The germline CDR1 and CDR2 sequences are SNHLY and FYNNEI.

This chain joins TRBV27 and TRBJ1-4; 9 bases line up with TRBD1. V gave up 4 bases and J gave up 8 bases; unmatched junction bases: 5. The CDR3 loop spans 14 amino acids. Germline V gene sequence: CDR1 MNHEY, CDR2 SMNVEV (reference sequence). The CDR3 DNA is TGTGCCAGCAGTTCACAGGGGGCGCGCGAAAAACTGTTTTTT. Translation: CASSSQGAREKLFF.

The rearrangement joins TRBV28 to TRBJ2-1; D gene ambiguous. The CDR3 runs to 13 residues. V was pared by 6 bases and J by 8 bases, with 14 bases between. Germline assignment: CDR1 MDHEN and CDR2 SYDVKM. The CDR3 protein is CASRRTENYEQFF. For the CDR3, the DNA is TGTGCCAGCAGGAGGACGGAGAATTATGAGCAGTTCTTC.

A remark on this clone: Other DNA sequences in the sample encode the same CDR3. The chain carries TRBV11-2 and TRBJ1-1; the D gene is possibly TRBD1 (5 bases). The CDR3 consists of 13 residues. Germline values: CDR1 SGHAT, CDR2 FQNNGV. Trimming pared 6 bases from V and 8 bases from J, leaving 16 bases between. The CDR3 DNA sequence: TGTGCCAGCAGTCCGTGGAGAGGGGCCGAAGCTTTCTTT. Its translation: CASSPWRGAEAFF.

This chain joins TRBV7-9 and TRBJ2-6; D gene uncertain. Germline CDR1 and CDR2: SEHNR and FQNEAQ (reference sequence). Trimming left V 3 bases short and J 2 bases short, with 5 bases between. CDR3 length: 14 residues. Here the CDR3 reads CASSLGAGANVLTF. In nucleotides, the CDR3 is TGTGCCAGCAGCTTGGGCGCTGGGGCCAACGTCCTGACTTTC.

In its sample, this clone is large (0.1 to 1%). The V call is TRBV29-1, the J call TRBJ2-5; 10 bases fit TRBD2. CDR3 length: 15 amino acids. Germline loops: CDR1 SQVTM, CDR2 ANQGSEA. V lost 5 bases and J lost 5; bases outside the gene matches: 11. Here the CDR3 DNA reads TGCAGCGTTTCCTTCTCGCTAGCGGGAGCTGAGACCCAGTACTTC. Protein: CSVSFSLAGAETQYF. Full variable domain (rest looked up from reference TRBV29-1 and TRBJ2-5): SAVISQKPSRDICQRGTSLTIQCQVDSQVTMMFWYRQQPGQSLTLIATANQGSEATYESGFVIDKFPISRPNLTFSTLTVSNMSPEDSSIYLCSVSFSLAGAETQYFGPGTRLLVL.

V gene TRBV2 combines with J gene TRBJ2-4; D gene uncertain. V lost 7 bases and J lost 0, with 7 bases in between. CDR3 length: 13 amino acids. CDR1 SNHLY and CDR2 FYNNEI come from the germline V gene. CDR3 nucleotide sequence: TGTGCCAGCACCGGGCTAGCCAAAAACATTCAGTACTTC. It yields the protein CASTGLAKNIQYF. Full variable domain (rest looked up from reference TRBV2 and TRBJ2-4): EPEVTQTPSHQVTQMGQEVILRCVPISNHLYFYWYRQILGQKVEFLVSFYNNEISEKSEIFDDQFSVERPDGSNFTLKIRSTKLEDSAMYFCASTGLAKNIQYFGAGTRLSVL.

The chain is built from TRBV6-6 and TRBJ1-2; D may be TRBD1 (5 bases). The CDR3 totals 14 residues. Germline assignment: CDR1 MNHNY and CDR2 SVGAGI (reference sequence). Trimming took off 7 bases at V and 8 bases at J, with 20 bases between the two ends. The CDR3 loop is CASIRDAGVGGYTF. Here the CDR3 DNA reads TGTGCCAGCATCCGGGACGCCGGGGTGGGCGGCTACACCTTC.

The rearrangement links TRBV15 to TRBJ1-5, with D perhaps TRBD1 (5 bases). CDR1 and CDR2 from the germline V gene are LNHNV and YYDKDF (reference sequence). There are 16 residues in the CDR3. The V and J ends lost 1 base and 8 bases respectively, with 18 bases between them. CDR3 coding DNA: TGTGCCACCAGCAGAGGCGGGACGGGGAGTTGGGAGCCCCAGCATTTT. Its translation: CATSRGGTGSWEPQHF.

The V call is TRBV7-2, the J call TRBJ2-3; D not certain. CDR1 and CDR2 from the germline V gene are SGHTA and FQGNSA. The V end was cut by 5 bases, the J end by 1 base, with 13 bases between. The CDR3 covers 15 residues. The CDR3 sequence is CASSPIWGGTDTQYF. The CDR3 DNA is TGTGCCAGCAGCCCGATCTGGGGTGGCACAGATACGCAGTATTTT.

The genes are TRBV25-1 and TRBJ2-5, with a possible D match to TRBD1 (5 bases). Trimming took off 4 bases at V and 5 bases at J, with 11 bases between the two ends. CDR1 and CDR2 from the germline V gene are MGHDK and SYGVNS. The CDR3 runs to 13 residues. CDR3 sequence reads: CASSGVAGETQYF. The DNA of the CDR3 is TGTGCCAGCAGTGGAGTAGCAGGGGAGACCCAGTACTTC.

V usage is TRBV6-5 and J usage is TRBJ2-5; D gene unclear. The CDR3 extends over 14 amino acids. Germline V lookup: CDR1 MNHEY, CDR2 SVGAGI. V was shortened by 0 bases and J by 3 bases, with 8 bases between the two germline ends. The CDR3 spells CASSYSSLEETQYF. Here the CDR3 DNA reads TGTGCCAGCAGTTACTCGAGTCTAGAAGAGACCCAGTACTTC.